This T cell receptor beta chain was obtained from a study of blood T cell repertoires in COVID-19 (dated by TCRdb to the early 2020s). Some background on the complete study: Collaborator samples came from the United States, Italy and Spain and covered acute and convalescent phases of COVID-19. The samples were drawn from two sources: the first 160 participants of the ongoing ImmuneRACE study, and 950 to 1,500 subjects contributed by 6 global collaborators. The prospective study material was composed of cDNA or gDNA derived from T cells, B-cell-depleted T cells, or PBMCs. Deeply sampled blood TCRbeta repertoires from subjects exposed to, actively infected with, or recovered from COVID-19 were included in the dataset. The sample metadata nearly always contained a de-identified subject ID, COVID-19 status, age in years and sex. The repertoires were released in a freely available public database intended as a resource for research on the immune response to SARS-CoV-2. Where HLA class I and class II types were available, the types were taken from metadata supplied by the sample provider, not from assay-based typing. The paper's findings and limits, for the study overall: Clinical and demographic metadata were provided uncurated, with the amount varying by source and participant.

Comments on this clone: There is no known antigen for this receptor. Base qualities are not recorded, but no much larger clone differs from it by a single base.

The germline V gene gives CDR1 as LGHNA and CDR2 as YSLEER. The V and J ends are trimmed by 1 base and 2 bases, leaving 22 bases between them. The CDR3 spans 19 residues, from the cysteine through the phenylalanine. The retained sequence is limited to the CDR3, 57 bases, with the frame set at the first base. The immunoSEQ Assay, a bias-controlled multiplex PCR, was used to amplify TCRbeta CDR3 regions from genomic DNA. The original pipeline was this. Nucleated cell counts per sample were estimated from amplification of reference gene primers within the assay. To quantify the absolute abundance of each unique TCRbeta CDR3 rearrangement, sequence reads were collapsed and filtered. Productive Simpson clonality was computed per sample as the square root of Simpson's diversity index over productive rearrangements. TCRdb took over this immuneACCESS table, retaining in-frame rearrangements with V and J assigned. Such tables are incomplete; in checked studies, under half of the missing clones stem from an unresolved V gene, and the remainder is unexplained. The V and J calls and clone size were taken over from that table, and D and trimming were inferred from the DNA. The sample has 150,000 or so clones on record, over 80% of them singletons. The top ten clonotypes cover roughly 5% of the sample.

Participants in the prospective study were aged 18 to 89 years, lived in some 24 United States geographic areas, and enrolled through a virtual design. Cohort assignment in the prospective study relied on participant-reported clinical history from a screening survey and a study questionnaire. A participant counted as exposed if, within 2 weeks of entering the study, that participant had been in contact with someone who had a PCR-confirmed or clinician-diagnosed COVID-19 case. In the prospective study, whole blood, serum and a nasopharyngeal or oropharyngeal swab were collected from each participant by mobile phlebotomists. Additional blood draws and questionnaires over an approximately two-month period could optionally be provided by prospective study participants. Prospective study blood samples were shipped either frozen or at room temperature before DNA extraction.

The specimen sequenced was PBMCs or T cells enriched from blood (not recorded which). The source of this sequence is a man aged 65 to 85 who had been exposed to COVID-19. The V and J genes are TRBV4-3 and TRBJ2-3; a weak D assignment points to TRBD2 (6 bases agree). Here is the DNA: TGCGCCAGCAGCCAAGTTGGGGGGAGAGGGCGAGCTAACACAGATACGCAGTATTTT. This yields the protein CASSQVGGRGRANTDTQYF.